This TCR beta chain comes out of a study of blood T cells in healthy people across ages. General study results and limits: Naive T cell percentage and TCR beta diversity correlated strongly.

A second PCR of about 6 to 11 cycles used a sample-barcoded 5' primer and a J-beta primer mix. Via MiXCR, TCRdb re-called the 5' RACE reads, giving one row per CDR3 protein. This sample has approximately 780,000 distinct CDR3 sequences, with roughly 24% found just once. Concerning this clonotype: The antigen is unknown.

This CDR3 region has 13 residues. Germline values: CDR1 MGHDK, CDR2 SYGVNS. V gave up 7 bases and J gave up 4 bases, with 13 bases separating them. This same sample was also taken into another study, of T cells of mothers and their children.

The genes are TRBV25-1 and TRBJ1-1; D perhaps matches TRBD1 (5 bases). What was sequenced was blood. The source is a boy between 10 and 17 years old in good health. Here the CDR3 reads CASTIGVGTEAFF. The CDR3 nucleotides are TGTGCCAGCACGATAGGGGTCGGCACTGAAGCTTTCTTT.